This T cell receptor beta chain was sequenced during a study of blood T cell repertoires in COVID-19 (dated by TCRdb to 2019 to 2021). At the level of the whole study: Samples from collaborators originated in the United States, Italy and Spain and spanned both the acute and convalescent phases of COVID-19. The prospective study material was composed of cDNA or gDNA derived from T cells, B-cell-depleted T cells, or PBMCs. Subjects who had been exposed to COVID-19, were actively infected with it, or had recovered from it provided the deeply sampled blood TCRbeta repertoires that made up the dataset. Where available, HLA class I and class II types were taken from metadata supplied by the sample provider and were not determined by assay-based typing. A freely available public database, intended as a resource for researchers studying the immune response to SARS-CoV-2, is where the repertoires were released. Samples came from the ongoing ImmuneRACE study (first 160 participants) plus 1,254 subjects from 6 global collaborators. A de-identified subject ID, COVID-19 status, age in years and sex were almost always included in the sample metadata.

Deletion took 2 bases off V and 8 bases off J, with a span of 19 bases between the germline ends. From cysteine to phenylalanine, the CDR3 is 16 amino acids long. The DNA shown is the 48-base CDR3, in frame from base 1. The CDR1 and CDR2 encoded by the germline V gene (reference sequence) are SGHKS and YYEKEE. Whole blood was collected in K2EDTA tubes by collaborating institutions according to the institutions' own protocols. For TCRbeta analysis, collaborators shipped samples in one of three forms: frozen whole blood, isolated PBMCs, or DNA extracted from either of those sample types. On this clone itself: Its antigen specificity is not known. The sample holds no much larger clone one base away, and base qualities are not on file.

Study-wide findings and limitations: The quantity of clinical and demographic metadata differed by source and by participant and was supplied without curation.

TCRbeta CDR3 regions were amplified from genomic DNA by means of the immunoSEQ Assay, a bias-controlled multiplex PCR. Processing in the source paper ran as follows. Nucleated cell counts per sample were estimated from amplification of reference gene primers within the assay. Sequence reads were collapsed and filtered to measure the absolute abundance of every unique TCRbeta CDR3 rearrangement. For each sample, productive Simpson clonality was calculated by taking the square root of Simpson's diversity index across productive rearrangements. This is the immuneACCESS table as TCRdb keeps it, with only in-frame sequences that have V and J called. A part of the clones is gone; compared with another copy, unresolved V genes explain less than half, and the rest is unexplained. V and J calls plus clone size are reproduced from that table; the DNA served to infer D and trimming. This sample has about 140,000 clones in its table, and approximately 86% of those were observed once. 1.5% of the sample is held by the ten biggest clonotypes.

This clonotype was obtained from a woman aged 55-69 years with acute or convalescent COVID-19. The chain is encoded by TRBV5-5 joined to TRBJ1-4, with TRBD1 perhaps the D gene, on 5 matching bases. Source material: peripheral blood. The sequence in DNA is TGTGCCAGCAGCTTTGCTGTGGACACCGGTCGGGAAAAACTGTTTTTT. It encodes CASSFAVDTGREKLFF. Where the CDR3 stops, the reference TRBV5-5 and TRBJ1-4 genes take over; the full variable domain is DAGVTQSPTHLIKTRGQQVTLRCSPISGHKSVSWYQQVLGQGPQFIFQYYEKEERGRGNFPDRFSARQFPNYSSELNVNALLLGDSALYLCASSFAVDTGREKLFFGSGTQLSVL.